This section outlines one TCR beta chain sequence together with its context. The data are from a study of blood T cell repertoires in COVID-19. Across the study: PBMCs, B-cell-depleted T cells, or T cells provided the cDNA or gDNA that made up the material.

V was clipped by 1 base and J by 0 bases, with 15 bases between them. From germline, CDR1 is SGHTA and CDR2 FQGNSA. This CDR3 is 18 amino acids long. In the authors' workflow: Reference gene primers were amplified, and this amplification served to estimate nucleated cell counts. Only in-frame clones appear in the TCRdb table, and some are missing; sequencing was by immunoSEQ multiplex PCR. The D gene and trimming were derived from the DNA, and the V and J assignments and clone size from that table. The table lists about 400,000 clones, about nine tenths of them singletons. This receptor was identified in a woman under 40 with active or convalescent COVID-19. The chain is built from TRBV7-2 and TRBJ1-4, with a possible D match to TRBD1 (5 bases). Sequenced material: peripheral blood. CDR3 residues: CASSLGGVGGATNEKLFF. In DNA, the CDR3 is TGTGCCAGCAGCTTAGGAGGGGTTGGGGGGGCAACTAATGAAAAACTGTTTTTT.